This T cell receptor (beta chain) appears in the sequencing data of a study of cytomegalovirus exposure and HLA in healthy donors. Study-wide findings and caveats: Follow-up analysis seemed to connect common viral pathogens with several of the most significant clusters identified. Among the sequence variants, a highly shared cluster was likely an artifact of sequencing.

CDR3 size: 15 residues. Germline CDR1 SGHDT, CDR2 YYEEEE. V was clipped by 1 base and J by 4 bases; unmatched bases: 5. With 60 Vbeta and 13 Jbeta primers, the PCR was carried out. TCRdb's copy holds only in-frame clones and misses some; the assay was immunoSEQ multiplex PCR. The data show more than 90,000 clones, over 60% seen once. In regard to this clone: Antigen unknown.

This sequence originates from a human donor in good health. V is TRBV5-6 and J is TRBJ2-5; TRBD2 agrees at 9 bases. The sample consisted of PBMCs. CDR3 sequence (DNA): TGTGCCAGCAGCTTGACGGCGGGAGGGGGAGAGACCCAGTACTTC. Protein product: CASSLTAGGGETQYF.